The present TCR beta chain was sequenced within a study of cytomegalovirus exposure and HLA in healthy donors. A multiplex PCR was run with 60 Vbeta primers and 13 Jbeta primers. TCRdb's table, derived via immunoSEQ multiplex PCR, lists solely in-frame clones and lacks some. The data show more than 90,000 clones, 65% to 75% seen once. This CDR3 region has 15 residues. Looked up from germline, CDR1 is SGHVS and CDR2 is FQNEAQ. The V and J ends lost 5 bases and 5 bases, in that order; junction bases with no gene match: 6. The sequenced material came from PBMCs. The chain is built from TRBV7-8 and TRBJ2-5, with 12 positions matching TRBD1. The clonotype originates from a woman in her thirties or forties in good health and CMV-seronegative. This CDR3 is CASSVGTGGGETQYF. The CDR3 DNA sequence: TGTGCCAGCAGCGTGGGGACAGGGGGCGGGGAGACCCAGTACTTC. Drawing the rest from reference TRBV7-8 and TRBJ2-5, the complete variable domain is GAGVSQSPRYKVAKRGQDVALRCDPISGHVSLFWYQQALGQGPEFLTYFQNEAQLDKSGLPSDRFFAERPEGSVSTLKIQRTQQEDSAVYLCASSVGTGGGETQYFGPGTRLLVL.